The rows below give T cell receptor beta chains drawn from one sample of a study of T cells after yellow fever vaccination. Using its own MiXCR run on the 5' RACE reads, TCRdb lists one record per CDR3 protein. This sample carries hundreds of thousands of distinct CDR3 sequences, 8.7% of them seen once, and the ten largest clones take about 20%. The input for sequencing was PBMCs, taken on the day of the first yellow fever vaccination. These receptors were collected from a young man who received the YFV17D yellow fever vaccine. The CDR3 runs from the conserved cysteine through the conserved F or W. A D gene is named only where the DNA matches it firmly. Size values are once, few and many counts, or a class for expanded clones, and some rows have none.

cdr3_aa cdr3_nt j_call d_call clone_size v_call
CAISESRTRGSDTQYF TGTGCCATCAGTGAGTCTAGGACAAGAGGGTCAGATACGCAGTATTTT TRBJ2-3 . . TRBV10-3
CSAGTEPQPQHF TGCAGTGCTGGGACAGAGCCCCAGCCCCAGCATTTT TRBJ1-5 TRBD1 few TRBV20-1
CASSEGQGANQPQHF TGTGCCAGCAGCGAGGGACAGGGGGCGAATCAGCCCCAGCATTTT TRBJ1-5 TRBD1 few TRBV9
CANGYQGGDYGYTF TGTGCCAACGGATACCAGGGGGGGGACTATGGCTACACCTTC TRBJ1-2 TRBD1 many TRBV7-2
CASSPITRTSSYNEQFF TGTGCCAGCAGCCCTATAACGCGGACGAGCTCCTACAATGAGCAGTTCTTC TRBJ2-1 . . TRBV4-2
CAISGTGAFSPLHF TGTGCCATCTCCGGGACAGGGGCCTTTTCACCCCTCCACTTT TRBJ1-6 TRBD1 many TRBV10-3
CASSLTRGAEAFF TGCGCCAGCAGCTTGACCAGGGGCGCTGAAGCTTTCTTT TRBJ1-1 . many TRBV5-1
CASSTTINYGYTF TGTGCCAGCAGCACCACAATTAACTATGGCTACACCTTC TRBJ1-2 . few TRBV11-2
CASSFHWVNQGDYGYTF TGTGCCAGCAGTTTCCACTGGGTTAATCAGGGGGACTATGGCTACACCTTC TRBJ1-2 TRBD1 . TRBV27
CASSPLDRVNTGELFF TGTGCCAGCAGCCCCCTGGACAGGGTCAACACCGGGGAGCTGTTTTTT TRBJ2-2 TRBD1 . TRBV5-5
CASRTRDKTYEQYF TGCGCCAGCAGGACTAGGGACAAGACCTACGAGCAGTACTTC TRBJ2-7 . few TRBV5-1
CASSYPSGTTDTQYF TGTGCCAGCAGTTACCCTAGCGGGACCACAGATACGCAGTATTTT TRBJ2-3 TRBD2 . TRBV6-2/TRBV6-3
CASSPGPDYRAETQYF TGTGCCAGCTCACCAGGCCCCGACTATAGGGCAGAGACCCAGTACTTC TRBJ2-5 . . TRBV18
CASSLWIRTDTQYF TGCGCCAGCAGCTTGTGGATCCGCACAGATACGCAGTATTTT TRBJ2-3 . . TRBV5-1
CATSRPDIYEQYF TGTGCCACCAGCAGACCGGATATATACGAGCAGTACTTC TRBJ2-7 . . TRBV15
CASSGTTYSTDTQYF TGTGCCAGCAGCGGAACCACCTATAGCACAGATACGCAGTATTTT TRBJ2-3 . few TRBV9
CASSPGVQEETQYF TGTGCCAGCAGCCCGGGGGTGCAGGAAGAGACCCAGTACTTC TRBJ2-5 . many TRBV11-2
CSASRGAETQYF TGCAGTGCTAGCCGAGGAGCAGAGACCCAGTACTTC TRBJ2-5 . few TRBV20-1
CASTGRLAGGRYEQYF TGTGCCAGCACGGGGAGACTAGCGGGGGGCCGCTACGAGCAGTACTTC TRBJ2-7 TRBD2 . TRBV6-1
CASSLAWGGNQPQHF TGCGCCAGCAGCCTCGCATGGGGGGGCAATCAGCCCCAGCATTTT TRBJ1-5 . . TRBV4-1
CASSLPQGGANVLTF TGCGCCAGCAGCTTGCCTCAGGGGGGGGCCAACGTCCTGACTTTC TRBJ2-6 . few TRBV5-1